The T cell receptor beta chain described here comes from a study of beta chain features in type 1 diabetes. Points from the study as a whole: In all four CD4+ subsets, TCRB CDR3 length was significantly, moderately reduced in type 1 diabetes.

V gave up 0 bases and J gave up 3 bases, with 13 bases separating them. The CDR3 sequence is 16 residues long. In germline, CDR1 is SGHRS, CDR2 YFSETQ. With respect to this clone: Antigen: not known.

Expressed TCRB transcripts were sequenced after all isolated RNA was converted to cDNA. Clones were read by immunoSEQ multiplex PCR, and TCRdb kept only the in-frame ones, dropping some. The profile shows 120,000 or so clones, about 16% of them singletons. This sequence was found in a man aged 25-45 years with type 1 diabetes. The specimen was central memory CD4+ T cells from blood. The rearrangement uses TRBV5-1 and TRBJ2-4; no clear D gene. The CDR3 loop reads CASSLAGYAGKNIQYF. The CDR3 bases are TGCGCCAGCAGCTTGGCCGGGTACGCAGGCAAAAACATTCAGTACTTC.